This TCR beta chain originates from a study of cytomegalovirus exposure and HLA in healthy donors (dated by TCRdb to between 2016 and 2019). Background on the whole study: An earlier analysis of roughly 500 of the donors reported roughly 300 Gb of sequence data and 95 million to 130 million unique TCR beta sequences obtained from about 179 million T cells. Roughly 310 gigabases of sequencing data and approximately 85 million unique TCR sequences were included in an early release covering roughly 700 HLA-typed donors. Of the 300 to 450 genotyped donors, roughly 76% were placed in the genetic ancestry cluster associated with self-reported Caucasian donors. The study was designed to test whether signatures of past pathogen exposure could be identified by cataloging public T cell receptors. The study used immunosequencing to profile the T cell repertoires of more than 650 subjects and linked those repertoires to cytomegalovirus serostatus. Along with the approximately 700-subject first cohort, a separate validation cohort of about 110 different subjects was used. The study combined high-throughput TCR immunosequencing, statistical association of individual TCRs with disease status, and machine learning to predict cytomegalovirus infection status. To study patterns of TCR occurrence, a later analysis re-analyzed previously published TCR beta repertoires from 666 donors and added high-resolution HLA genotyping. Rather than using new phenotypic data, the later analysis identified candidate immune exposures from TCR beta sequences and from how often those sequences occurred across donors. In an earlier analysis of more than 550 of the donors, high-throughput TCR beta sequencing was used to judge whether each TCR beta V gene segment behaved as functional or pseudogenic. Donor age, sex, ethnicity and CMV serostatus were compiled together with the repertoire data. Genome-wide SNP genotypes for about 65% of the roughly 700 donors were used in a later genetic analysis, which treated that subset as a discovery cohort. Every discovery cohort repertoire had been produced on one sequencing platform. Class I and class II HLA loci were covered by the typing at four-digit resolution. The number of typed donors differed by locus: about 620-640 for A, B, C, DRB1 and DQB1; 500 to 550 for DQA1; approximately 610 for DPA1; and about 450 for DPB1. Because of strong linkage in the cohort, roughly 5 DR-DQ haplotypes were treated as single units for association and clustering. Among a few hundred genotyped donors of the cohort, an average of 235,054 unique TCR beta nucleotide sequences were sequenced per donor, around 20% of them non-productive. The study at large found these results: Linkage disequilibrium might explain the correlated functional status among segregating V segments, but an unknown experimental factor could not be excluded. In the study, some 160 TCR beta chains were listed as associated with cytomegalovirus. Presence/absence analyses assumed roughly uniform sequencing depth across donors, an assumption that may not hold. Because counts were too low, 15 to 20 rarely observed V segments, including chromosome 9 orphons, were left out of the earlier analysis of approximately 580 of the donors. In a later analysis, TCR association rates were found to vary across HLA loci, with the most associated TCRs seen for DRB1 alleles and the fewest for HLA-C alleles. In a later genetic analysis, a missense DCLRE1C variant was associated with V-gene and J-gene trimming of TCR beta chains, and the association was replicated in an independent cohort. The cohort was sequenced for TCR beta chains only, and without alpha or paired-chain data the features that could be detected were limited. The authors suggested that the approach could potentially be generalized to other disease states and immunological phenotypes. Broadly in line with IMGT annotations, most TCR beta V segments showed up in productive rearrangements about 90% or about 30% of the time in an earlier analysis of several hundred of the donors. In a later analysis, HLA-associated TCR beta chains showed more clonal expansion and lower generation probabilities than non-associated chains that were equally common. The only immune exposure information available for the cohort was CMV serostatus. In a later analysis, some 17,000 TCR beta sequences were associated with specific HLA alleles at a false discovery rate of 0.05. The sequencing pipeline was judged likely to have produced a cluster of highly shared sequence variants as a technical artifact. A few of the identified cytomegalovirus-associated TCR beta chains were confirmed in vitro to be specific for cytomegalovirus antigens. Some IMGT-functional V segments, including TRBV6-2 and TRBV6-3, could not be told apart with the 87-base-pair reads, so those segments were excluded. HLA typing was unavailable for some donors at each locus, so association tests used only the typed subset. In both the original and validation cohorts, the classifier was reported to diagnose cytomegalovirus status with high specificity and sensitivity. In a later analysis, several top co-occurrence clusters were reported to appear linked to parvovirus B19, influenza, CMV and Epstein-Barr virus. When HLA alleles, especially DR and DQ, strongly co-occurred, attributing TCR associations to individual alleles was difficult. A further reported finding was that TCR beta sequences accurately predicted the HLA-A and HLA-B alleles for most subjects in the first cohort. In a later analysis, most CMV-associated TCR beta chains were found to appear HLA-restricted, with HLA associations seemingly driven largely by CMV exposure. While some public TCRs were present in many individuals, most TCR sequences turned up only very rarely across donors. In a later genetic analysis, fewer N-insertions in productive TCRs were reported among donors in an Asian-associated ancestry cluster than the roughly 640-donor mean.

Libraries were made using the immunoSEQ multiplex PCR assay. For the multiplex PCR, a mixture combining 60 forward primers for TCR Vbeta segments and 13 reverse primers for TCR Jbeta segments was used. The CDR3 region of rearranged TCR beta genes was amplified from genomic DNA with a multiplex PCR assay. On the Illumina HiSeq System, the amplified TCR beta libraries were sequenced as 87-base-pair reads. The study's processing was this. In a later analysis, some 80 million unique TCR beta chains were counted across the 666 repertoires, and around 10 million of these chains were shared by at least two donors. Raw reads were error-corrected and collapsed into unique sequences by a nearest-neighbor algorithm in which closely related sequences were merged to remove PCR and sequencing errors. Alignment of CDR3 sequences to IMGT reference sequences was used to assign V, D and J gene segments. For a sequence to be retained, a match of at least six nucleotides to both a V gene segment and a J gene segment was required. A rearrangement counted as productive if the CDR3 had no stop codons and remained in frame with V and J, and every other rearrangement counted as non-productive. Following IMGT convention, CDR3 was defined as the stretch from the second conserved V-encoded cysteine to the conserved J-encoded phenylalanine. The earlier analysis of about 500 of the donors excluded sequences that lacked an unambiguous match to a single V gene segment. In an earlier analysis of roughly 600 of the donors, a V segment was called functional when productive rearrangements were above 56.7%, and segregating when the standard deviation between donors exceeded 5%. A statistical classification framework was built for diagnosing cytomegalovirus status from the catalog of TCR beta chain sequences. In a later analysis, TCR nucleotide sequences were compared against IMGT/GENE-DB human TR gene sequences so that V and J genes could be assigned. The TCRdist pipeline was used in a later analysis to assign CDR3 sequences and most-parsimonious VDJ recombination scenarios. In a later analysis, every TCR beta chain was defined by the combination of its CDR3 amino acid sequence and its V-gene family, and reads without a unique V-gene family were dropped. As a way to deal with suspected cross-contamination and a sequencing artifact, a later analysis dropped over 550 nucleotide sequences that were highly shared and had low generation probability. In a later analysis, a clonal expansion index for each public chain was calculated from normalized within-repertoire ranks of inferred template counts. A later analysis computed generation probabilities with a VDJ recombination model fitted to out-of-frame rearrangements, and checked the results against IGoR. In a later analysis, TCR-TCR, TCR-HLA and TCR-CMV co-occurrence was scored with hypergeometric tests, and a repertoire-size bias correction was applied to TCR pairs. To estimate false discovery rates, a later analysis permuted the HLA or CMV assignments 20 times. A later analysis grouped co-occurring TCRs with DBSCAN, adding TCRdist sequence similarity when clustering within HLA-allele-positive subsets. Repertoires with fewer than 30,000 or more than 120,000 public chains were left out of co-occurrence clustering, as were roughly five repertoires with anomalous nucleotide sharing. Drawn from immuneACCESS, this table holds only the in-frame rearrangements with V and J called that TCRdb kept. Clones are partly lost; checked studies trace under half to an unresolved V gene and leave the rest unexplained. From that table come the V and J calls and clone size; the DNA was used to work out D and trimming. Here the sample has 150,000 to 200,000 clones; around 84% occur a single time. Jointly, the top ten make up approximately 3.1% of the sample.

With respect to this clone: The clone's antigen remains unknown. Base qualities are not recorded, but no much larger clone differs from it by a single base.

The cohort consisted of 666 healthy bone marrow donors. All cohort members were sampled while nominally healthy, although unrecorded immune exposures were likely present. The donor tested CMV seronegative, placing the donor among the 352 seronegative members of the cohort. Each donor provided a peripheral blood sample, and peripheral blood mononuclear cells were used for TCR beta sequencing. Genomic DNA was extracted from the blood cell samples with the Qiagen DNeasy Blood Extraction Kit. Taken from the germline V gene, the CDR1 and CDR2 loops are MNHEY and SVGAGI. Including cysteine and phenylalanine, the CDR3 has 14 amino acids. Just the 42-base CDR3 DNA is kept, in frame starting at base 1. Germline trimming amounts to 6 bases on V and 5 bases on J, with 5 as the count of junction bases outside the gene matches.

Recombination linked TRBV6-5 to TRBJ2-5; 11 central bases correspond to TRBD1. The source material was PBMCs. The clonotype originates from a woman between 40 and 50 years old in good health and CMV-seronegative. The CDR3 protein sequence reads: CASRRTGGGETQYF. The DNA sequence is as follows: TGTGCCAGCAGAAGGACAGGGGGCGGGGAGACCCAGTACTTC.